Below, 5 T cell receptor beta chains from the same sample are listed, as sequenced in a study of blood T cell repertoires in COVID-19. Some clones are missing from TCRdb's copy, which holds only in-frame ones; the method was immunoSEQ multiplex PCR. Among 70,000 or so clones, approximately 75% were seen once, and the ten largest hold roughly 50%. The sequenced material came from peripheral blood. The source of these receptors is a human donor in a cohort sampled during active COVID-19.

This clone showed up just once. The genes are TRBV7-6 and TRBJ1-1, with unresolved D. Germline V CDR1 and CDR2: SGHVS, FNYEAQ. V was cut by 4 bases and J by 4 bases, with 10 bases left in between. The CDR3 has 13 residues. The CDR3 sequence is CASSSSPGTEAFF. CDR3 in DNA: TGTGCCAGCAGCTCCTCTCCGGGCACTGAAGCTTTCTTT.

This chain uses TRBV10-3 with TRBJ1-4; D might be TRBD1 (6 bases). The CDR3 totals 16 residues. V lost 0 bases and J 7 bases, leaving 15 bases between the germline ends. The germline V gene has CDR1 ENHRY and CDR2 SYGVKD. Here the CDR3 reads CAISESVDRHTEKLFF. For the CDR3, the DNA is TGTGCCATCAGTGAGTCTGTCGACAGGCATACTGAAAAACTGTTTTTT.

The CDR3 protein is CATTGTSGTPGSYEQYF. CDR3 nucleotide sequence: TGCGCCACCACCGGGACTAGCGGAACCCCCGGCTCCTACGAGCAGTACTTC. The chain couples TRBV10-1 to TRBJ2-7; TRBD2 matches at 11 bases. V lost 10 bases to trimming and J lost 0 bases; unmatched junction nucleotides: 14. Per the germline V gene, CDR1 is WNHNN and CDR2 is SYGVQD (reference sequence). The CDR3 is 17 residues long.

This clone is categorized as medium-sized. The chain carries TRBV19 and TRBJ1-2; D ambiguous. This CDR3 has 14 amino acids. CDR1 and CDR2 (germline): LNHDA, SQIVND (reference sequence). The ends were cut back, 0 bases at V and 8 bases at J, with 13 bases in the middle. CDR3 DNA sequence: TGTGCCAGTAGTATAGAGGGCGCCGGTGTAGGCTACACCTTC. Its protein product is CASSIEGAGVGYTF.

The chain employs TRBV3-1 (or the pseudogene TRBV3-2) and TRBJ1-5; 10 nucleotides match TRBD1. The J segment lost 2 bases and the V segment lost 8 bases, leaving 0 bases of the junction unmatched. The CDR3 loop spans 13 amino acids. The germline gives CDR1 LGHDT, CDR2 YNNKEL (reference sequence). This CDR3 is CASGQGGNQPQHF. CDR3 in DNA: TGTGCCAGCGGACAGGGGGGCAATCAGCCCCAGCATTTT.